The sequence of this TCR beta chain was determined in a study of regulatory T cells in long-lasting Graves disease. The time point was: persistent/refractory GD, antithyroid drugs over 5 years with positive TRAb. Making the TCR library involved RNA that had been extracted from PBMCs. Patients all came to the study from an endocrinology department in Xi'an, China. EDTA tubes were used for drawing around 9 milliliters of peripheral blood. Construction of TCR beta libraries relied on iRepertoire HTBI primers and on Arm-PCR targeting CDR3 regions. Study processing details: Identification yielded some 60 TRBV and around 15 TRBJ segments across samples. Each CDR3 protein gets one entry after TCRdb re-called the multiplex PCR reads with MiXCR. TCRdb's processing, not the study's, gives the V and J calls here. The profile shows some 450,000 distinct CDR3 sequences, roughly a quarter of them singletons. Germline loops: CDR1 SEHNR, CDR2 FQNEAQ (reference sequence). The CDR3 length is 15 residues. Trimming stripped 0 bases from V and 10 bases from J, with 18 bases between.

Of note for this clonotype: Its target is not known.

Whole-study findings and limits: Persistent-disease Graves' patients showed less TCR diversity than new cases.

The gene calls are TRBV7-9 and TRBJ1-1; D gene uncertain. The specimen comprised peripheral blood mononuclear cells (PBMCs), sampled when the disease was refractory, from a patient treated with antithyroid drugs. This TCR was recovered from a female donor with Graves disease. The CDR3 coding sequence is TGTGCCAGCAGCTTAGCGTCGAGCCCAGGAGGGAGAGCTTTCTTT. It encodes CASSLASSPGGRAFF.